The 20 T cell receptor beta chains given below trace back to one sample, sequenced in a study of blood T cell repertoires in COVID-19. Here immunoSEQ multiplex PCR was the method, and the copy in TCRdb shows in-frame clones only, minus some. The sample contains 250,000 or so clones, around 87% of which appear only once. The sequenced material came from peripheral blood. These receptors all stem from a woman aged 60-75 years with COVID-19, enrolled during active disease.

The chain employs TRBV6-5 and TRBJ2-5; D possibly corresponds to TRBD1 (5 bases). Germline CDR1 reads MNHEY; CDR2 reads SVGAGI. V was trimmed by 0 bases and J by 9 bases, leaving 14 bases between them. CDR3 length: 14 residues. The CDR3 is CASSYSTGPGSQYF. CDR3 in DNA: TGTGCCAGCAGTTACTCGACCGGCCCAGGGTCCCAGTACTTC.

The CDR3 sequence: CATSDPGYPEAFF. The CDR3 nucleotides read TGTGCCACCAGTGATCCAGGGTACCCTGAAGCTTTCTTT. The chain combines TRBV24-1 with TRBJ1-1, with TRBD1 as a possible D gene (5 bases). The V end was cut by 3 bases, the J end by 6 bases, with 10 bases between. Germline V lookup: CDR1 KGHDR, CDR2 SFDVKD. The length of the CDR3 is 13 residues.

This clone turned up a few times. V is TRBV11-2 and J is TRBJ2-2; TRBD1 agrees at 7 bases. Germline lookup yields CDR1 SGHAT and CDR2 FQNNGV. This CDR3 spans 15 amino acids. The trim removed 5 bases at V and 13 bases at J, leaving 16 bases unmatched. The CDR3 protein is CASSRALGQLRRLFF. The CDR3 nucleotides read TGTGCCAGCAGCAGGGCCCTGGGACAGCTCCGTCGGCTGTTTTTT.

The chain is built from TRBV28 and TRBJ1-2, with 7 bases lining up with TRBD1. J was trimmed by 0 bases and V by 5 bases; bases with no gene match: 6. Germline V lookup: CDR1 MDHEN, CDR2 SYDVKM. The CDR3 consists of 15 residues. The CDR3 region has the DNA TGTGCCAGCAGTACTTACAGGGGAGCTAACTATGGCTACACCTTC. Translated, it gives CASSTYRGANYGYTF.

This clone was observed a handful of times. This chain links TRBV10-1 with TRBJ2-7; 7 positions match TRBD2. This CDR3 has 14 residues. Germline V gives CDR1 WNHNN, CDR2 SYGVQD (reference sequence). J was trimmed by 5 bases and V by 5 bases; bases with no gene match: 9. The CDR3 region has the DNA TGCGCCAGCAGTAGGAGTGGGAGGGTCAACGAGCAGTACTTC. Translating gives CASSRSGRVNEQYF.

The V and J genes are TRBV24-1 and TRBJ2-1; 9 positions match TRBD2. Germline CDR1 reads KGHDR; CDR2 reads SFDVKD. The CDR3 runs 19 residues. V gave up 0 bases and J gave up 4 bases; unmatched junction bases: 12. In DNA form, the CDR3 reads TGTGCCACCAGTGATTTGAGCCCCTATAGCGGGAGTGGGTACAATGAGCAGTTCTTC. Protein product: CATSDLSPYSGSGYNEQFF.

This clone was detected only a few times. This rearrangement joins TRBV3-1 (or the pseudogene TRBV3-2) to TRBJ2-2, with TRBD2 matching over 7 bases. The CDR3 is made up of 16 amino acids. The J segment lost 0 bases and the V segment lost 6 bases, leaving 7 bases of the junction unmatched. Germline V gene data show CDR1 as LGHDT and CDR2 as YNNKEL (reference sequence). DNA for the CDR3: TGTGCCAGCAGTCCCGGGACTACTTCGAACACCGGGGAGCTGTTTTTT. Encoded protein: CASSPGTTSNTGELFF.

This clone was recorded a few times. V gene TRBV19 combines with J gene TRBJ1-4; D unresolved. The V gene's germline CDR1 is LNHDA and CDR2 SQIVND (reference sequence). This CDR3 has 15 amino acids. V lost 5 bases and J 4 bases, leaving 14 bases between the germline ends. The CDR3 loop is CASSPRAGSNEKLFF. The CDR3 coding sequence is TGTGCCAGTAGTCCCCGCGCGGGCAGTAATGAAAAACTGTTTTTT.

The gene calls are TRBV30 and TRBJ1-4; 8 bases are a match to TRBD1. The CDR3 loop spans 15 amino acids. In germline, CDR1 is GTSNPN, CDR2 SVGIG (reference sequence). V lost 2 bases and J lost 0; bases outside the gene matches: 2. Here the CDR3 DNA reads TGTGCCTGGAGTCGGACAGGGTCAACTAATGAAAAACTGTTTTTT. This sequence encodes CAWSRTGSTNEKLFF.

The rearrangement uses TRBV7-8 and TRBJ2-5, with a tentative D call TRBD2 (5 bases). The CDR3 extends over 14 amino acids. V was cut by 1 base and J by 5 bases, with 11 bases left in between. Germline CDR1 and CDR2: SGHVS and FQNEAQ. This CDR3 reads CASSLVTGLETQYF. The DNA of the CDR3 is TGTGCCAGCAGCTTAGTGACGGGGTTGGAGACCCAGTACTTC.

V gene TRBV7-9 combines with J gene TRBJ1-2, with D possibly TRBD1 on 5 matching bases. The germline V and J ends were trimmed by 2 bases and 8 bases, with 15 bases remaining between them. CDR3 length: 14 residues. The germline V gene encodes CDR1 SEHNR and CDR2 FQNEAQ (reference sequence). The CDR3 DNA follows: TGTGCCAGCAGCTTAACGTCGGACATGGGCGGCTACACCTTC. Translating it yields CASSLTSDMGGYTF.

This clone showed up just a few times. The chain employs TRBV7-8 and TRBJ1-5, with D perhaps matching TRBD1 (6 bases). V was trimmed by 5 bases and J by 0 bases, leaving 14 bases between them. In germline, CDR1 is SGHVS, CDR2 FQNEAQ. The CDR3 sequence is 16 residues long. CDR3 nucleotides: TGTGCCAGCAGCCCCCGTCCGACAGGTAGCAATCAGCCCCAGCATTTT. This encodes CASSPRPTGSNQPQHF.

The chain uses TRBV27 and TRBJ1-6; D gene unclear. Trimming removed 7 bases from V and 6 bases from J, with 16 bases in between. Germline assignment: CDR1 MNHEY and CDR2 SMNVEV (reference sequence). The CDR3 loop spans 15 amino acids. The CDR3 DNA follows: TGTGCCAGCACTCCCACCGGGAATACTAATTCACCCCTCCACTTT. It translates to CASTPTGNTNSPLHF.

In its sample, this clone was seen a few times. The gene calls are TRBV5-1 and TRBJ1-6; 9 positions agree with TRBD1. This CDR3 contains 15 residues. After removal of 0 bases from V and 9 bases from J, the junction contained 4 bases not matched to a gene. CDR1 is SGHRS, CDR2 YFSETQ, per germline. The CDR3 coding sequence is TGCGCCAGCAGCTTGGAGACAGGGGGAGGTTCACCCCTCCACTTT. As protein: CASSLETGGGSPLHF.

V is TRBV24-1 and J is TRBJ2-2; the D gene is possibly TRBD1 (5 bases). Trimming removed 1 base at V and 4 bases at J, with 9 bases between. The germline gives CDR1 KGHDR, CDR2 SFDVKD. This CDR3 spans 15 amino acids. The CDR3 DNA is TGTGCCACCAGTGATTTTCAGGGTTTCACCGGGGAGCTGTTTTTT. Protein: CATSDFQGFTGELFF.

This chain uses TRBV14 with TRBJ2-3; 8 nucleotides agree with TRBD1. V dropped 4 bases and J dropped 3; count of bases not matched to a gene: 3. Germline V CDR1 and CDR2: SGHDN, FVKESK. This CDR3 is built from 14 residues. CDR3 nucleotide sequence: TGTGCCAGCAGCCGGGACAGGCGTACAGATACGCAGTATTTT. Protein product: CASSRDRRTDTQYF. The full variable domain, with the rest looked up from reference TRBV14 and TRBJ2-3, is EAGVTQFPSHSVIEKGQTVTLRCDPISGHDNLYWYRRVMGKEIKFLLHFVKESKQDESGMPNNRFLAERTGGTYSTLKVQPAELEDSGVYFCASSRDRRTDTQYFGPGTRLTVL.

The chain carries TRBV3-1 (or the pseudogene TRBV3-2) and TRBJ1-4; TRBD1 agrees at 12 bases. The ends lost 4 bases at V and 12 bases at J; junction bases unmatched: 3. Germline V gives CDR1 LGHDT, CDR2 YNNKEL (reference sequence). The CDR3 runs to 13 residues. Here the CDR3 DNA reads TGTGCCAGCAGCCCGGGACAGGGGGCGGAACTGTTTTTT. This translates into CASSPGQGAELFF.

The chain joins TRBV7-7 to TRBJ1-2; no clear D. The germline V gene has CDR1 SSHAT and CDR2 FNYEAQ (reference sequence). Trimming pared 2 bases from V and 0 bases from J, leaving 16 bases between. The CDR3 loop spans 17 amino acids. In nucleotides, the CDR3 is TGTGCCAGCAGCTTAAACCCCCGCGGAAACCCTAACTATGGCTACACCTTC. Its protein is CASSLNPRGNPNYGYTF.

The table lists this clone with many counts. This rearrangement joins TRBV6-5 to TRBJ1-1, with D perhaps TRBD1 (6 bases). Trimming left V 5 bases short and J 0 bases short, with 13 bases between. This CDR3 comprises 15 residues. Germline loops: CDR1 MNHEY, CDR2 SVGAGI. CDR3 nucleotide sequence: TGTGCCAGCAGTCTGGACAGTGGCTTGAACACTGAAGCTTTCTTT. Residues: CASSLDSGLNTEAFF.

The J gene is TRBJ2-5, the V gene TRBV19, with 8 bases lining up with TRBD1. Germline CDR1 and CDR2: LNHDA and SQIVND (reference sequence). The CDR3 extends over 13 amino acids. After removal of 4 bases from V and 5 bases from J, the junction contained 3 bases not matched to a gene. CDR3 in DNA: TGTGCCAGTAGTACCAGGGGGCGGGAGACCCAGTACTTC. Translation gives CASSTRGRETQYF.